This T cell receptor beta chain was observed in a study of cytomegalovirus exposure and HLA in healthy donors. This clone was seen a handful of times. What it recognizes is unknown. Vbeta (60) and Jbeta (13) primers were used in the PCR. Here immunoSEQ multiplex PCR was the method, and the copy in TCRdb shows in-frame clones only, minus some. The table records 120,000 to 150,000 clones, over 75% of them present only once. Trimming removed 4 bases at V and 4 bases at J, with 14 bases between. The germline gives CDR1 SGDLS, CDR2 YYNGEE. The CDR3 sequence is 14 residues long. General study points: Sequencing likely caused a cluster of highly shared sequence variants.

The sequence derives from a woman aged 25 to 39 in good health and CMV-seronegative. The specimen sequenced was PBMCs. The V gene is TRBV9, the J gene TRBJ1-2; tentative D call: TRBD1 (6 bases). The CDR3 loop is CASSPRQDAYGYTF. Written as DNA, the CDR3 is TGTGCCAGCAGCCCGCGACAGGACGCCTATGGCTACACCTTC.